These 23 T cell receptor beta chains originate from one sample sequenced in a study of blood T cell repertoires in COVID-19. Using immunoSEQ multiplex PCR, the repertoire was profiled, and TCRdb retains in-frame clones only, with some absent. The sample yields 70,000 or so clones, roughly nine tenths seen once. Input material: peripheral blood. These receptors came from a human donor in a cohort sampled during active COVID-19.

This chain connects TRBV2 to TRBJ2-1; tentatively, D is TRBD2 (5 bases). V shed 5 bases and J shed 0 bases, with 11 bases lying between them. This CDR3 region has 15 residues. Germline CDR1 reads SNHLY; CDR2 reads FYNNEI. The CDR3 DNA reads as TGTGCCAGCAGTCCACAGCGGAGCTCCTACAATGAGCAGTTCTTC. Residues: CASSPQRSSYNEQFF.

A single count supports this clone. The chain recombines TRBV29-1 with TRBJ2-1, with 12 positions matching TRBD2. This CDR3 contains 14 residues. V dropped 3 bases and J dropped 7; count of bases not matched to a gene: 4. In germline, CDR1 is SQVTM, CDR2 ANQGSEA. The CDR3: CSVETSGSRNEQFF. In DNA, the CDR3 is TGCAGCGTTGAGACTAGCGGGAGTAGGAATGAGCAGTTCTTC.

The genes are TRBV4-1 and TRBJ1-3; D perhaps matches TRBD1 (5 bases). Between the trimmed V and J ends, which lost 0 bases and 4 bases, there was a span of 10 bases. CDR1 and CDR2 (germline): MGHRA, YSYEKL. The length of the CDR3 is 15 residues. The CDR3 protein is CASSQEGTRGNTIYF. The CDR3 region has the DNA TGCGCCAGCAGCCAAGAAGGGACTCGAGGAAACACCATATATTTT.

CDR3 DNA: TGTGCCAGCAGTTCACAGGGTGGCTACACCTTC. Encoded protein: CASSSQGGYTF. The chain uses TRBV6-6 and TRBJ1-2; D possibly corresponds to TRBD1 (6 bases). This CDR3 spans 11 amino acids. Deletions cut 4 bases from V and 7 bases from J, with 7 bases between. Germline V lookup: CDR1 MNHNY, CDR2 SVGAGI (reference sequence).

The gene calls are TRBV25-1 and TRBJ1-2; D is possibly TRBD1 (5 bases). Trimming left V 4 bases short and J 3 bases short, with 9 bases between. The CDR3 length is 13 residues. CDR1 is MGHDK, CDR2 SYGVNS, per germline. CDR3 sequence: CASSAGYDYGYTF. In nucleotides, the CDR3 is TGTGCCAGCAGTGCAGGGTATGACTATGGCTACACCTTC.

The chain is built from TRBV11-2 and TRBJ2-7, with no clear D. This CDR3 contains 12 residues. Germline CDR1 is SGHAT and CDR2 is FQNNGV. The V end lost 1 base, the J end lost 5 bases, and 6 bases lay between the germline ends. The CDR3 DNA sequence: TGTGCCAGCAGCTTAGGGGCCAACGAGCAGTACTTC. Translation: CASSLGANEQYF.

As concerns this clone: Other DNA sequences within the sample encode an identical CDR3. This CDR3 is CASSIDRETQYF. CDR3 DNA: TGTGCCAGTAGTATAGATCGAGAGACCCAGTACTTC. This chain joins TRBV19 and TRBJ2-5; D unresolved. The CDR3 covers 12 residues. Germline V gene data show CDR1 as LNHDA and CDR2 as SQIVND (reference sequence). V was shortened by 0 bases and J by 4 bases, with 3 bases between the two germline ends. The full variable domain, completed using reference TRBV19 and TRBJ2-5, is DGGITQSPKYLFRKEGQNVTLSCEQNLNHDAMYWYRQDPGQGLRLIYYSQIVNDFQKGDIAEGYSVSREKKESFPLTVTSAQKNPTAFYLCASSIDRETQYFGPGTRLLVL.

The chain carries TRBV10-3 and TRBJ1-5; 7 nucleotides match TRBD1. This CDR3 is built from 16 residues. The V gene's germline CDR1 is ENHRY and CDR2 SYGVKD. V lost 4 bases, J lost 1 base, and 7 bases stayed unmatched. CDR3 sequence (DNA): TGTGCCATCAGTGTATTGCCGGGACAGAGCAATCAGCCCCAGCATTTT. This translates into CAISVLPGQSNQPQHF.

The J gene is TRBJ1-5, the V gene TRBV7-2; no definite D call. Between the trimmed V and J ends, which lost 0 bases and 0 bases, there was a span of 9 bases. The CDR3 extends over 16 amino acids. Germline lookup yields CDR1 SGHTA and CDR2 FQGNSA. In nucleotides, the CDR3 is TGTGCCAGCAGCTTAGCGGCGGAGTATAGCAATCAGCCCCAGCATTTT. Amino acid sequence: CASSLAAEYSNQPQHF.

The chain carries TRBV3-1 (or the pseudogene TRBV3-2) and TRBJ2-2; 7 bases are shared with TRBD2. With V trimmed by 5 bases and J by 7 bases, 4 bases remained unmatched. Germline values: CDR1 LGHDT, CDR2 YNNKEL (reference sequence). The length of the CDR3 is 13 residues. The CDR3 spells CASSWGGRGELFF. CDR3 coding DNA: TGTGCCAGCAGCTGGGGAGGGCGCGGGGAGCTGTTTTTT.

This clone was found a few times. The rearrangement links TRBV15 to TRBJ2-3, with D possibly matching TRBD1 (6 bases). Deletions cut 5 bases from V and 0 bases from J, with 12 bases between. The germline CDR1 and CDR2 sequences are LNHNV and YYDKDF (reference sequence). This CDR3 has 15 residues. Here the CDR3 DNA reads TGTGCCACCAGCCCTAGGGACACTAGCACAGATACGCAGTATTTT. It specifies CATSPRDTSTDTQYF.

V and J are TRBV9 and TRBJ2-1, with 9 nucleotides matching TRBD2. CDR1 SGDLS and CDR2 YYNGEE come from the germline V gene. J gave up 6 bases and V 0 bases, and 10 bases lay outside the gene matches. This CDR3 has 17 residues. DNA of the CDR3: TGTGCCAGCAGCGTAGGGCCCTTGGCTAGCGGGGCCAATGAGCAGTTCTTC. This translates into CASSVGPLASGANEQFF.

In nucleotides, the CDR3 is TGTGCCAGCAGTCCACCCGGTCCCTCTGGAAACACCATATATTTT. Translated: CASSPPGPSGNTIYF. V is TRBV3-1 (or the pseudogene TRBV3-2) and J is TRBJ1-3; D uncertain. Trimming removed 6 bases from V and 0 bases from J, with 12 bases in between. Per germline, CDR1 LGHDT and CDR2 YNNKEL (reference sequence). The CDR3 is 15 residues long.

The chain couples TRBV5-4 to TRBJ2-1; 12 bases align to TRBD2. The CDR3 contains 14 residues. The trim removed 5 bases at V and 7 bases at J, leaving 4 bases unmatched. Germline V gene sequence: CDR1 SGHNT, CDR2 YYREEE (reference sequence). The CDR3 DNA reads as TGTGCCAGCAGGACTAGCGGGAGTACGAATGAGCAGTTCTTC. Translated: CASRTSGSTNEQFF.

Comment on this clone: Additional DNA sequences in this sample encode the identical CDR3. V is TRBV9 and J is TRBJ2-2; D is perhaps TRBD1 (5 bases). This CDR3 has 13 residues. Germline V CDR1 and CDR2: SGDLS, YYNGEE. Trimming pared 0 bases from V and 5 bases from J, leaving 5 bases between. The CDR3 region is CASSVAGTGELFF. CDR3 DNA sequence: TGTGCCAGCAGCGTAGCAGGGACCGGGGAGCTGTTTTTT.

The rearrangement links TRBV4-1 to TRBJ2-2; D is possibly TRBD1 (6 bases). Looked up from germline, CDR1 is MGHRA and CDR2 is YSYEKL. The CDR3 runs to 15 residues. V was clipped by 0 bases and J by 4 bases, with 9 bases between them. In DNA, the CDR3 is TGCGCCAGCAGCCAAGATCAGGGGCGCACCGGGGAGCTGTTTTTT. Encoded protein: CASSQDQGRTGELFF.

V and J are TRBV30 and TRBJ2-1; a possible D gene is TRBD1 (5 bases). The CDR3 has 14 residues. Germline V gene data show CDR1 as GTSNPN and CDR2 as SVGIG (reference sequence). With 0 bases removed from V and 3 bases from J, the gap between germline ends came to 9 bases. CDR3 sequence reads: CAWSVGAVYNEQFF. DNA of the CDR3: TGTGCCTGGAGTGTAGGGGCTGTCTACAATGAGCAGTTCTTC.

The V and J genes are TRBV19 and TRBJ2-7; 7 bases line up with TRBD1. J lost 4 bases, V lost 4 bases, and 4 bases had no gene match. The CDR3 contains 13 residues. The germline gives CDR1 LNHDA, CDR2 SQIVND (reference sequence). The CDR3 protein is CASSTPTGYEQYF. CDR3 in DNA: TGTGCCAGTAGTACCCCGACAGGGTACGAGCAGTACTTC.

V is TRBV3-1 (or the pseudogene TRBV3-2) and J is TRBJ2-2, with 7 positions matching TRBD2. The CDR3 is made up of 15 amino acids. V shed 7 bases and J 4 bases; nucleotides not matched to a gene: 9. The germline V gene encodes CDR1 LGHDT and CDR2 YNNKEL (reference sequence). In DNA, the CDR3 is TGTGCCAGCAAAGGACTAGAATCCCGCACCGGGGAGCTGTTTTTT. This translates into CASKGLESRTGELFF.

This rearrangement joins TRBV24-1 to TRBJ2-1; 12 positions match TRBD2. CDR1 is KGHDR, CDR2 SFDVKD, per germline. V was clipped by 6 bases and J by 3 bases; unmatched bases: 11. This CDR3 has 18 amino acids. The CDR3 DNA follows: TGTGCCACCAGTCCGACTAGCGGGAGTCGGCTCAGCTACAATGAGCAGTTCTTC. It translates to CATSPTSGSRLSYNEQFF.

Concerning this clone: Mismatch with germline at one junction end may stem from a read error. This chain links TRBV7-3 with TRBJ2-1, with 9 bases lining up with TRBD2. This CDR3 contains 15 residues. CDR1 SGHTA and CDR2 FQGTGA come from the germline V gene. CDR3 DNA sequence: TGTACCAGCAGCCGTAGCGGGAGCTCCTACAATGAGCAGTTCTTC. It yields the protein CTSSRSGSSYNEQFF. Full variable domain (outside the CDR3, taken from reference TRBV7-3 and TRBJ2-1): GAGVSQTPSNKVTEKGKYVELRCDPISGHTALYWYRQSLGQGPEFLIYFQGTGAADDSGLPNDRFFAVRPEGSVSTLKIQRTERGDSAVYLCTSSRSGSSYNEQFFGPGTRLTVL.

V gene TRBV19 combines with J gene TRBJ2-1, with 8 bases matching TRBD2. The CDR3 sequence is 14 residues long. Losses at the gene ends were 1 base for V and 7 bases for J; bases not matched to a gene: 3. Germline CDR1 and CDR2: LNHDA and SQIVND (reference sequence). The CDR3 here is CASSIAAGANEQFF. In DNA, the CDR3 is TGTGCCAGTAGTATAGCAGCGGGGGCGAATGAGCAGTTCTTC.

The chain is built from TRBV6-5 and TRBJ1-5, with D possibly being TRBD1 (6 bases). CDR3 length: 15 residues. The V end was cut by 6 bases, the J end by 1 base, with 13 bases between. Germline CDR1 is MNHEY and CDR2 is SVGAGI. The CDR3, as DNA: TGTGCCAGCAGCGCTACAGGGATAAGCAATCAGCCCCAGCATTTT. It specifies CASSATGISNQPQHF.